The 31 T cell receptor beta chains in this list originate from one sample, sequenced in a study of T cells in Graves' hyperthyroidism and ophthalmopathy. Researchers amplified the TCR beta CDR3 regions from RNA transcripts. HTBI primers were the set used in a first-round RT-PCR of the TCR CDR3. TCRdb re-called the multiplex PCR reads through MiXCR, storing one row per CDR3 protein. This table holds some 620,000 distinct CDR3 sequences, around 15% found once. Source material: blood. All receptors come from a woman in her twenties or thirties with Graves' hyperthyroidism.

Ten or more counts support this clonotype. J is TRBJ1-6 and V is TRBV12-3 or TRBV12-4; D is unresolved. The CDR3 contains 12 residues. Trimming pared 2 bases from V and 16 bases from J, leaving 12 bases between. In DNA form, the CDR3 reads TGTGCCAGCAGTTTATCTTTAGCGTCTCTCCACTTT. Protein: CASSLSLASLHF.

This clonotype was picked up many times. The chain joins TRBV2 to TRBJ2-1, with D perhaps TRBD1 or TRBD2 (5 bases each). V lost 4 bases and J 11 bases, leaving 12 bases between the germline ends. From germline, CDR1 is SNHLY and CDR2 FYNNEI. The CDR3 runs 12 residues. This chain's CDR3 is CASSVGGTQQFF. The CDR3 nucleotides are TGTGCCAGCAGTGTTGGGGGAACCCAGCAGTTCTTC.

The rearrangement joins TRBV2 to TRBJ1-5; D perhaps matches TRBD1 (6 bases). Germline loops: CDR1 SNHLY, CDR2 FYNNEI. Between the trimmed V and J ends, which lost 5 bases and 3 bases, there was a span of 17 bases. The CDR3 has 16 residues. CDR3 loop: CASSTGSQVNNQPQHF. CDR3 DNA: TGTGCCAGCAGTACAGGGTCGCAGGTGAACAATCAGCCCCAGCATTTT. The variable domain in full, with the rest retrieved from reference TRBV2 and TRBJ1-5, is EPEVTQTPSHQVTQMGQEVILRCVPISNHLYFYWYRQILGQKVEFLVSFYNNEISEKSEIFDDQFSVERPDGSNFTLKIRSTKLEDSAMYFCASSTGSQVNNQPQHFGDGTRLSIL.

Ten or more counts support this clonotype. This chain links TRBV20-1 with TRBJ2-5; D unclear. CDR3 length: 10 residues. Germline values: CDR1 DFQATT, CDR2 SNEGSKA (reference sequence). The V and J ends lost 1 base and 5 bases respectively, with 2 bases between them. For the CDR3, the DNA is TGCAGTGCTAGAGTCGAGACCCAGTACTTC. Amino acid sequence: CSARVETQYF.

This clonotype has at least ten counts. The rearrangement uses TRBV27 and TRBJ2-3; D remains ambiguous. The germline V gene encodes CDR1 MNHEY and CDR2 SMNVEV (reference sequence). The CDR3 loop spans 13 amino acids. V was pared by 3 bases and J by 4 bases, with 8 bases between. CDR3 nucleotides: TGTGCCAGCAGTTTCCCCGGAGCAGATACGCAGTATTTT. It encodes CASSFPGADTQYF.

The chain couples TRBV6-2 or TRBV6-3 to TRBJ2-1, with TRBD2 identical over 12 bases. The V segment lost 5 bases and the J segment 1 base; nucleotides outside the gene matches: 9. CDR3 length: 18 residues. The germline CDR1 and CDR2 sequences are MNHEY and SVGEGT. The CDR3 DNA sequence: TGTGCCAGCAGTCCCGGGACTAGCGGGCTTTTATCCTACAATGAGCAGTTCTTC. Translated, it gives CASSPGTSGLLSYNEQFF.

This clonotype was seen more than once but under ten times. DNA of the CDR3: TGTGCCAGCAGTTACCGGCTAGCGGGATCCCGAAGGAGCTCCTACAATGAGCAGTTCTTC. Translated, it gives CASSYRLAGSRRSSYNEQFF. The chain employs TRBV6-6 and TRBJ2-1; 9 positions match TRBD2. The CDR3 runs to 20 residues. With V trimmed by 2 bases and J by 0 bases, 14 bases remained unmatched. The germline CDR1 and CDR2 sequences are MNHNY and SVGAGI (reference sequence).

This clonotype has a handful of counts. The rearrangement uses TRBV12-5 and TRBJ1-6; TRBD1 matches at 7 bases. After removal of 4 bases from V and 0 bases from J, the junction contained 3 bases not matched to a gene. The CDR3 totals 16 residues. Germline lookup yields CDR1 LGHNT and CDR2 FRNRAP. The CDR3 nucleotides are TGTGCTAGTGGTTCAGGGGGGAGCTCCTATAATTCACCCCTCCACTTT. Translating gives CASGSGGSSYNSPLHF.

This clonotype was observed a handful of times. The chain recombines TRBV30 with TRBJ2-7, with D possibly TRBD2 on 5 matching bases. This CDR3 is 14 amino acids long. Germline-derived CDR1 and CDR2 are GTSNPN and SVGIG (reference sequence). V shed 4 bases and J shed 0 bases, with 13 bases lying between them. Here the CDR3 reads CAWNLGVLSYEQYF. Written as DNA, the CDR3 is TGTGCCTGGAACCTGGGAGTCCTCTCCTACGAGCAGTACTTC.

Ten or more counts support this clonotype. The J gene is TRBJ2-2, the V gene TRBV6-1; no firm D call. Trimming took 2 bases from V and 0 from J, leaving 10 bases between them. In germline, CDR1 is MNHNS, CDR2 SASEGT. The CDR3 contains 16 residues. The CDR3 sequence: CASSENPGSNTGELFF. The CDR3 coding sequence is TGTGCCAGCAGTGAAAACCCAGGTTCGAACACCGGGGAGCTGTTTTTT.

Note on this clonotype: A read error may explain this, as a much larger clone is one base away. CDR3 nucleotide sequence: TGCGCCAGCAGCTTAAATTTCGGGACTAGCGCCCGAGATGAGCAGTTCTTC. It is translated as CASSLNFGTSARDEQFF. The chain couples TRBV5-1 to TRBJ2-1; TRBD2 agrees at 10 bases. This CDR3 is built from 17 residues. The junction had 13 bases not matched to a gene; V was cut back by 2 bases and J by 8 bases. CDR1 and CDR2 (germline): SGHRS, YFSETQ.

This clonotype occurred a few times. The chain recombines TRBV9 with TRBJ2-3, with D tentatively TRBD2 (6 bases). The CDR3 runs to 16 residues. Between the trimmed V and J ends, which lost 0 bases and 0 bases, there was a span of 11 bases. CDR1 and CDR2 from the germline V gene are SGDLS and YYNGEE. This CDR3 is CASSVEGLSSTDTQYF. The CDR3 bases are TGTGCCAGCAGCGTAGAGGGACTCTCTAGCACAGATACGCAGTATTTT.

V gene TRBV9 combines with J gene TRBJ2-7; D is possibly TRBD2 (6 bases). V lost 1 base to trimming and J lost 4 bases, with 18 bases between them. Per germline, CDR1 SGDLS and CDR2 YYNGEE. The CDR3 runs to 16 residues. CDR3 residues: CASSVYGRPPEYEQYF. CDR3 coding DNA: TGTGCCAGCAGCGTATATGGGAGGCCTCCTGAATACGAGCAGTACTTC. The variable domain in full, with the rest retrieved from reference TRBV9 and TRBJ2-7, is DSGVTQTPKHLITATGQRVTLRCSPRSGDLSVYWYQQSLDQGLQFLIQYYNGEERAKGNILERFSAQQFPDLHSELNLSSLELGDSALYFCASSVYGRPPEYEQYFGPGTRLTVT.

About this clonotype: This may come from a read error, since a much larger clone is one base off. V gene TRBV11-2 combines with J gene TRBJ2-3; D possibly corresponds to TRBD2 (5 bases). The CDR3 has 16 amino acids. In germline, CDR1 is SGHAT, CDR2 FQNNGV. CDR3 coding DNA: TGTGCCAGCAGCTTATTAGGGCGGGCCCCCCCCGATACGCGGTATTTT. Translating gives CASSLLGRAPPDTRYF. Full variable domain (rest looked up from reference TRBV11-2 and TRBJ2-3): EAGVAQSPRYKIIEKRQSVAFWCNPISGHATLYWYQQILGQGPKLLIQFQNNGVVDDSQLPKDRFSAERLKGVDSTLKIQPAKLEDSAVYLCASSLLGRAPPDTRYFGPGTRLTVL.

The chain employs TRBV7-9 and TRBJ2-1; possibly TRBD2 for D (5 bases). The V end was cut by 1 base, the J end by 7 bases, with 17 bases between. CDR1 SEHNR and CDR2 FQNEAQ come from the germline V gene (reference sequence). The CDR3 is made up of 16 amino acids. Written as DNA, the CDR3 is TGTGCCAGCAGCTTAGACCTAGCCCCCGGTGGGAATGAGCAGTTCTTC. Protein product: CASSLDLAPGGNEQFF.

The table lists this clonotype with a count of one. This chain links TRBV6-5 with TRBJ2-1; D not resolved. Germline V gives CDR1 MNHEY, CDR2 SVGAGI. The CDR3 is 11 amino acids. With 3 bases removed from V and 12 bases from J, the gap between germline ends came to 9 bases. In nucleotides, the CDR3 is TGTGCCAGCAGTTATGTCATTGTGCAGTTCTTC. As protein: CASSYVIVQFF.

This clonotype was counted at least ten times. This chain uses TRBV30 with TRBJ1-2, with D possibly TRBD1 on 5 matching bases. This CDR3 has 13 residues. Trimming took off 3 bases at V and 7 bases at J, with 15 bases between the two ends. Germline V CDR1 and CDR2: GTSNPN, SVGIG (reference sequence). The CDR3 DNA follows: TGTGCCTGGAGCTGGGTTCAGGGTCGTGGCTACACCTTC. Translation gives CAWSWVQGRGYTF.

This clonotype was detected ten times or more. The chain links TRBV7-2 to TRBJ2-1; weak D call: TRBD2 (6 bases). Between the trimmed V and J ends, which lost 1 base and 4 bases, there was a span of 23 bases. CDR1 and CDR2 (germline): SGHTA, FQGNSA. The CDR3 totals 19 residues. Here the CDR3 DNA reads TGTGCCAGCAGCTTAGTTTTGTTTATGCGCGCGGGACTGTACAATGAGCAGTTCTTC. Translation gives CASSLVLFMRAGLYNEQFF.

This clonotype appeared many times. This sequence joins TRBV6-5 and TRBJ2-7; the match to TRBD2 covers 7 bases. There are 14 residues in the CDR3. Trimming cost V 0 bases and J 6 bases; bases outside gene matches: 5. Germline V CDR1 and CDR2: MNHEY, SVGAGI. The CDR3 reads CASSYSMGGVEQYF. The CDR3 DNA is TGTGCCAGCAGTTACTCGATGGGAGGGGTCGAGCAGTACTTC.

This clonotype was found many times. The CDR3 loop reads CAWSIGVGESFF. The CDR3 DNA follows: TGTGCCTGGAGTATAGGGGTTGGTGAGTCTTTCTTT. The chain uses TRBV30 and TRBJ1-1; tentatively, D is TRBD1 (5 bases). The CDR3 has 12 amino acids. Looked up from germline, CDR1 is GTSNPN and CDR2 is SVGIG (reference sequence). Trimming removed 2 bases at V and 12 bases at J, with 16 bases between.

The chain combines TRBV11-2 with TRBJ2-7; TRBD2 might be the D (6 bases). From germline, CDR1 is SGHAT and CDR2 FQNNGV. This CDR3 is 14 amino acids long. V was pared by 5 bases and J by 5 bases, with 16 bases between. Here the CDR3 reads CASSGTGGNHEQYF. In nucleotides, the CDR3 is TGTGCCAGCAGCGGGACTGGCGGGAACCACGAGCAGTACTTC.

The CDR3 DNA follows: TGCAGTGCTAGAACGACAGGGCGAGAGACCCAGTACTTC. Residues: CSARTTGRETQYF. V and J are TRBV20-1 and TRBJ2-5; 7 bases match TRBD1. This CDR3 is 13 amino acids long. In germline, CDR1 is DFQATT, CDR2 SNEGSKA (reference sequence). J lost 4 bases, V lost 2 bases, and 4 bases had no gene match.

This clonotype has just a few counts. This chain joins TRBV10-3 and TRBJ1-1; 9 bases are shared with TRBD1. The CDR3 covers 13 residues. The V gene end was trimmed by 10 bases and the J gene end by 4 bases; junction bases not matched to a gene: 7. Per germline, CDR1 ENHRY and CDR2 SYGVKD. The CDR3 region has the DNA TGTGCCAAGCTACAGGGGGCGGGCACTGAAGCTTTCTTT. This codes for CAKLQGAGTEAFF.

The chain is built from TRBV9 and TRBJ2-1, with 8 bases aligning to TRBD2. From germline, CDR1 is SGDLS and CDR2 YYNGEE. There are 13 residues in the CDR3. The J segment lost 13 bases and the V segment lost 0 bases, leaving 6 bases of the junction unmatched. The CDR3 DNA sequence: TGTGCCAGCAGCGTAGTCCCCAGCGGGAGACAGTTCTTC. This sequence encodes CASSVVPSGRQFF.

This clonotype was observed a handful of times. The rearrangement joins TRBV15 to TRBJ1-1; TRBD1 matches at 8 bases. The J segment lost 4 bases and the V segment lost 1 base, leaving 5 bases of the junction unmatched. The CDR3 runs 15 residues. Germline lookup yields CDR1 LNHNV and CDR2 YYDKDF (reference sequence). The CDR3 loop is CATSRGQQGGTEAFF. CDR3 sequence (DNA): TGTGCCACCAGCAGAGGCCAACAGGGGGGCACTGAAGCTTTCTTT.

In its sample, this clonotype was seen many times. The chain has TRBV2 and TRBJ1-1; maybe TRBD1 (5 bases). Germline-derived CDR1 and CDR2 are SNHLY and FYNNEI. Between the trimmed V and J ends, which lost 6 bases and 0 bases, there was a span of 11 bases. The CDR3 is made up of 14 amino acids. CDR3 DNA sequence: TGTGCCAGCAGCGCAGACAGACTGAACACTGAAGCTTTCTTT. Protein sequence: CASSADRLNTEAFF.

This clonotype came up a few times. The genes are TRBV28 and TRBJ1-5, with TRBD1 matching over 8 bases. Per germline, CDR1 MDHEN and CDR2 SYDVKM. CDR3 length equals 18 residues. With 8 bases clipped from V and 9 bases from J, the junction kept 24 bases outside the gene matches. CDR3: CASSTWTGFRGDRRPQHF. Here the CDR3 DNA reads TGTGCCAGCTCTACATGGACAGGGTTTAGGGGAGATCGACGGCCCCAGCATTTT.

This chain connects TRBV5-6 to TRBJ1-3, with D possibly being TRBD1 (6 bases). Germline V gives CDR1 SGHDT, CDR2 YYEEEE. The CDR3 sequence is 17 residues long. Trimming left V 0 bases short and J 3 bases short, with 16 bases between. Here the CDR3 reads CASSLAPVGAIGNTIYF. In DNA form, the CDR3 reads TGTGCCAGCAGCTTGGCCCCTGTGGGGGCTATTGGAAACACCATATATTTT.

V usage is TRBV29-1 and J usage is TRBJ2-7; 10 nucleotides align to TRBD1. The CDR3 totals 16 residues. The junction had 14 bases not matched to a gene; V was cut back by 3 bases and J by 6 bases. Germline V gene sequence: CDR1 SQVTM, CDR2 ANQGSEA. The CDR3: CSVEGDTGTGEVEQYF. The CDR3 DNA follows: TGCAGCGTTGAGGGGGATACCGGGACAGGGGAGGTCGAGCAGTACTTC.

As DNA, the CDR3 is TGTGCCAGCAGTTTTGGCGGGGCAACTAATGAAAAACTGTTTTTT. It translates to CASSFGGATNEKLFF. This chain joins TRBV28 and TRBJ1-4, with D unresolved. The germline gives CDR1 MDHEN, CDR2 SYDVKM. The CDR3 totals 15 residues. Trimming took off 3 bases at V and 0 bases at J, with 8 bases between the two ends.

The chain carries TRBV19 and TRBJ2-1; 7 bases fit TRBD2. The ends lost 4 bases at V and 6 bases at J; junction bases unmatched: 12. Germline loops: CDR1 LNHDA, CDR2 SQIVND (reference sequence). The CDR3 is 16 residues long. The CDR3 sequence: CASSTRGSLGFNEQFF. The CDR3 nucleotides read TGTGCCAGTAGTACGCGCGGGAGCCTAGGATTCAATGAGCAGTTCTTC.